This TCR beta chain came from a study of early T cells in non-severe SARS-CoV-2 infection. Via MiXCR, TCRdb re-called the 5' RACE reads, giving one row per CDR3 protein. The data contain about 48,000 distinct CDR3 sequences, more than 6.5% of them singletons. V shed 5 bases and J 7 bases; nucleotides not matched to a gene: 10. This CDR3 is 15 amino acids long. The V gene's germline CDR1 is DFQATT and CDR2 SNEGSKA (reference sequence). The source of this sequence is an adult who was a healthcare worker with PCR-confirmed SARS-CoV-2 infection or an uninfected control (not recorded which). Sequenced input: whole blood. The chain has TRBV20-1 and TRBJ2-3; 12 nucleotides match TRBD2. This CDR3 reads CSAPRLAGAGNTQYF. The CDR3 region has the DNA TGCAGTGCTCCTAGACTAGCGGGGGCAGGGAATACGCAGTATTTT.